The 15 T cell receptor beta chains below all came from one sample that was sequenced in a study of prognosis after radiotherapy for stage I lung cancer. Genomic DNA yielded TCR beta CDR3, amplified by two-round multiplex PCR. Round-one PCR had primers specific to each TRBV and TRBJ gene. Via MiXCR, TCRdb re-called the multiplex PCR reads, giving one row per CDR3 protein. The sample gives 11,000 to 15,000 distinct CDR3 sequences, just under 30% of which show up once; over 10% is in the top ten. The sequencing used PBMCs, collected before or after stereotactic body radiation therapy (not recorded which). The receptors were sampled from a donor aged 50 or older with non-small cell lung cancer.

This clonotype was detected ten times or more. CDR3 in DNA: TGTGCCAGTAGTTCCGTTAGCGGGGGAGAGACCCAGTACTTC. Protein sequence: CASSSVSGGETQYF. The chain recombines TRBV19 with TRBJ2-5; 9 positions agree with TRBD2. CDR3 size: 14 residues. J was trimmed by 4 bases and V by 5 bases; bases with no gene match: 5. Germline V gives CDR1 LNHDA, CDR2 SQIVND (reference sequence).

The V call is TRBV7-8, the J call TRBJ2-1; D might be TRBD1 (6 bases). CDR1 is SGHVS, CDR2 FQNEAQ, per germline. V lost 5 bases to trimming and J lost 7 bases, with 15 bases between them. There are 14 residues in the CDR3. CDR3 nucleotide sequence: TGTGCCAGCAGCCGCGAGGACAGATATAATGAGCAGTTCTTC. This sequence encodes CASSREDRYNEQFF.

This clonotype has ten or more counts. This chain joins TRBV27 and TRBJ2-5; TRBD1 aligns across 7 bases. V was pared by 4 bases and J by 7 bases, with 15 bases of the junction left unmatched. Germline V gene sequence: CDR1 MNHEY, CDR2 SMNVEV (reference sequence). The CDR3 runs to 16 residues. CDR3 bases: TGTGCCAGCAGTTCGTTGAGGGACAGCACTAGTGGGACCCAGTACTTC. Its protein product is CASSSLRDSTSGTQYF.

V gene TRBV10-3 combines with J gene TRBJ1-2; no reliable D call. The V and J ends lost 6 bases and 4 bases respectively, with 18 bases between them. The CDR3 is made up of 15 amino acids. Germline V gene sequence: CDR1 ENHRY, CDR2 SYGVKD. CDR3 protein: CAIRPQPQPVYGYTF. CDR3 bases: TGTGCCATCAGGCCACAGCCCCAGCCGGTCTATGGCTACACCTTC.

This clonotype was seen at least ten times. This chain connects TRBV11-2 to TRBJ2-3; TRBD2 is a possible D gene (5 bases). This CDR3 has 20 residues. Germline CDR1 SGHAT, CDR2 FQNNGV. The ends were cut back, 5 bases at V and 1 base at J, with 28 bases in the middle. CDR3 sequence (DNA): TGTGCCAGCAGCGCCCGGCACCCCCTAGAGAGGAGAGCGGGCACAGATACGCAGTATTTT. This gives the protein CASSARHPLERRAGTDTQYF.

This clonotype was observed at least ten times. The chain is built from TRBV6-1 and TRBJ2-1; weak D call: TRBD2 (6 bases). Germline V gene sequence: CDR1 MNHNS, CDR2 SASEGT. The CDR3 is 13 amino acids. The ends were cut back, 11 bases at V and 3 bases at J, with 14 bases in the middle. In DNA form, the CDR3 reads TGTGCCGGGGGGAGACAGATCTACAATGAGCAGTTCTTC. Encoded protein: CAGGRQIYNEQFF.

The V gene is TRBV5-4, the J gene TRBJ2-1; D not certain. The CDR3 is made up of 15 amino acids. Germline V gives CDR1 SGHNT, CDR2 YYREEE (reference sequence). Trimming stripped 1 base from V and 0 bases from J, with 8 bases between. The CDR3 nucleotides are TGTGCCAGCAGCTTGCCAAGTCGCTCCTACAATGAGCAGTTCTTC. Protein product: CASSLPSRSYNEQFF.

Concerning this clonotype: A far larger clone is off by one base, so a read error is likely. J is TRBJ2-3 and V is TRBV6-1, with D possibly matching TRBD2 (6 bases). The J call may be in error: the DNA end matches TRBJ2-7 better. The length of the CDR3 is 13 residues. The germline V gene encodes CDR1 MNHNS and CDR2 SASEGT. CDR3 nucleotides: TGTGCCAGCAGTGAAGACAGTTGGGGAGGGCAGTACTTC. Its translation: CASSEDSWGGQYF.

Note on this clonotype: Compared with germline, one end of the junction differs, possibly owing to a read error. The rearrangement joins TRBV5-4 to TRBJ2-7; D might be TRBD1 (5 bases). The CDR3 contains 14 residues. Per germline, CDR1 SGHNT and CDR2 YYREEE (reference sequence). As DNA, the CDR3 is TGTGTCAGCAGCCTAGACAGTCGTACTTACGAGCAGTACTTC. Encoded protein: CVSSLDSRTYEQYF. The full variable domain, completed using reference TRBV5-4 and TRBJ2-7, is ETGVTQSPTHLIKTRGQQVTLRCSSQSGHNTVSWYQQALGQGPQFIFQYYREEENGRGNFPPRFSGLQFPNYSSELNVNALELDDSALYLCVSSLDSRTYEQYFGPGTRLTVT.

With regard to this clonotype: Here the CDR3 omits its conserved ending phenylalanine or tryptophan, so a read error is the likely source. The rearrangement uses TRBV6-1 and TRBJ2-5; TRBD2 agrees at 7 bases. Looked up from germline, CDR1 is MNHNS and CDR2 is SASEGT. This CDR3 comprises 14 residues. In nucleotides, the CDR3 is TGTGCCAACAGTGAACTAGCGCGTCAAGAGACCCAGTACGTC. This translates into CANSELARQETQYV.

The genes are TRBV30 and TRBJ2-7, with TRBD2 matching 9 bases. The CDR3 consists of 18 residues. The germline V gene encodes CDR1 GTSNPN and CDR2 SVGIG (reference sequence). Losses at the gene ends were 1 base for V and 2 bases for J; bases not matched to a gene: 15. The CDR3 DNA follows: TGTGCCTGGAGTGCATTGGGGGAAGCGACTAGCGGAGCCTACGAGCAGTACTTC. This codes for CAWSALGEATSGAYEQYF.

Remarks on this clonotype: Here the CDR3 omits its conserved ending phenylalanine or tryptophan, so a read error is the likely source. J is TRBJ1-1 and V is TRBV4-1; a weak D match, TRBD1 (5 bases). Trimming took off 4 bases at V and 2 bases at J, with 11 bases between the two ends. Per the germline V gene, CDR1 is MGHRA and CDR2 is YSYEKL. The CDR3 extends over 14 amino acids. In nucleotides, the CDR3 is TGCGCCAGCAGCCTGGCCAGGGCTAACACTGAAGCTTTCCTT. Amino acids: CASSLARANTEAFL.

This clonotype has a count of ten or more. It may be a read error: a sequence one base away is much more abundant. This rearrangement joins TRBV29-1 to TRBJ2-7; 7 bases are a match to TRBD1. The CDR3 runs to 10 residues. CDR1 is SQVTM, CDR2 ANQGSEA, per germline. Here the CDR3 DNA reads TGCAGCGTTGCAACAGGGGAGCGGTACTTC. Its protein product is CSVATGERYF.

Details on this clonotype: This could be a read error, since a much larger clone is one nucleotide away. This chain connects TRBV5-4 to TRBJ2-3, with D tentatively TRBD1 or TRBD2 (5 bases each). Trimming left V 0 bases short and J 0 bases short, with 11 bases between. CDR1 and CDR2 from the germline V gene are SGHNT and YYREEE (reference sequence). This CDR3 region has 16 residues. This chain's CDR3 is CASSLVAWGSTDTQYF. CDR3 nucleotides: TGTGCCAGCAGCTTGGTTGCTTGGGGGAGCACAGATACGCAGTATTTT.

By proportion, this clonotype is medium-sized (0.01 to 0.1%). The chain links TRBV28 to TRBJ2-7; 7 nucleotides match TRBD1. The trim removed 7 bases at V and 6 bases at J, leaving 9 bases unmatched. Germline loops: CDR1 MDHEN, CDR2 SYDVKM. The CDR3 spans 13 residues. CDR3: CASTLTGSPEQYF. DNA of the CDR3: TGTGCCAGCACTTTGACAGGGAGTCCCGAGCAGTACTTC.